One and the same sample provided the 5 T cell receptor beta chains below, sequenced in a study. A single record per CDR3 protein comes from TCRdb applying MiXCR to the 5' RACE reads. The sample yields around 33,000 distinct CDR3 sequences, around 24% seen once. The sequenced material came from memory CD4+ T cells sorted from blood. Subset given: memory CD4+ T cells, CD4+CD45RO+CD25-. The receptors were gathered from a female donor with breast cancer.

The table lists this clonotype with many counts. This chain links TRBV5-4 with TRBJ1-2, with 10 bases identical to TRBD1. Germline-derived CDR1 and CDR2 are SGHNT and YYREEE (reference sequence). The V and J ends lost 4 bases and 7 bases, in that order; junction bases with no gene match: 7. The CDR3 is made up of 14 amino acids. The CDR3, as DNA: TGTGCCAGCAGCCCATCCGGGACAGGGGTTGGCTACACCTTC. Its protein is CASSPSGTGVGYTF.

Turning to this clonotype: At one end the junction does not follow the germline gene, possibly because of a read error. The V and J genes are TRBV6-6 and TRBJ2-7; maybe TRBD2 (6 bases). The CDR3 has 13 amino acids. CDR1 and CDR2 (germline): MNHNY, SVGAGI (reference sequence). CDR3 in DNA: TGTGCAGTTGGACGGGGGAGTTCCTACGACCAGTACTTC. Protein product: CAVGRGSSYDQYF.

By its share, this clonotype is medium-sized. This chain links TRBV4-1 with TRBJ2-1; 7 nucleotides align to TRBD2. Germline loops: CDR1 MGHRA, CDR2 YSYEKL. The CDR3 extends over 15 amino acids. V was pared by 1 base and J by 7 bases, with 7 bases of the junction left unmatched. The CDR3 nucleotides are TGCGCCAGCAGCCAAGGGGGCGGGAGCGGGAATGAGCAGTTCTTC. Encoded protein: CASSQGGGSGNEQFF.

In this sample, this clonotype turned up many times. The chain recombines TRBV5-1 with TRBJ2-7, with 9 bases that match TRBD1. V dropped 7 bases and J dropped 2; count of bases not matched to a gene: 4. The CDR3 covers 13 residues. Germline-derived CDR1 and CDR2 are SGHRS and YFSETQ. CDR3 sequence (DNA): TGCGCCAGCCGGGGACAGGGAACCTACGAGCAGTACTTC. Translating gives CASRGQGTYEQYF.

Only a few counts were recorded for this clonotype. The chain recombines TRBV11-1 with TRBJ2-2; D is undetermined. The CDR3 covers 13 residues. Trimming removed 5 bases at V and 1 base at J, with 5 bases between. Germline assignment: CDR1 SGHAT and CDR2 FQDESV (reference sequence). The CDR3 coding sequence is TGTGCCAGCAGCCGACAGAACACCGGGGAGCTGTTTTTT. Translated, it gives CASSRQNTGELFF.